These 16 T cell receptor beta chains share one sample of origin, sequenced in a study of T cells in Graves' hyperthyroidism and ophthalmopathy. The source material, RNA transcripts, was used to amplify TCR beta CDR3 regions. An initial round of RT-PCR targeting the TCR CDR3 relied on the HTBI primer set. Each CDR3 protein gets one entry after TCRdb re-called the multiplex PCR reads with MiXCR. The data show approximately 600,000 distinct CDR3 sequences, roughly 13% seen once. What was sequenced was blood. The receptors here all came from a woman aged 25 to 39 with Graves' hyperthyroidism that later progressed to Graves' ophthalmopathy.

The table lists this clonotype with a few counts. The chain carries TRBV19 and TRBJ2-7; TRBD1 aligns across 9 bases. The CDR3 consists of 15 residues. Germline V gene sequence: CDR1 LNHDA, CDR2 SQIVND (reference sequence). Trimming at V came to 2 bases and at J to 7 bases, leaving 9 bases not matched to a gene. In DNA, the CDR3 is TGTGCCAGTAGTATAATGGGACAGGGACATGGTGAGCAGTACTTC. This translates into CASSIMGQGHGEQYF. Full variable domain (missing parts from reference TRBV19 and TRBJ2-7): DGGITQSPKYLFRKEGQNVTLSCEQNLNHDAMYWYRQDPGQGLRLIYYSQIVNDFQKGDIAEGYSVSREKKESFPLTVTSAQKNPTAFYLCASSIMGQGHGEQYFGPGTRLTVT.

This clonotype was counted many times. V and J are TRBV12-3 or TRBV12-4 and TRBJ2-7; 7 positions match TRBD2. The CDR3 sequence is 13 residues long. The V segment lost 7 bases and the J segment 6 bases; nucleotides outside the gene matches: 9. The CDR3 loop is CASTLGGVGEQYF. The CDR3 DNA is TGTGCCAGCACCCTGGGGGGGGTGGGCGAGCAGTACTTC.

This clonotype has ten or more counts. V gene TRBV5-5 combines with J gene TRBJ2-1; D remains unclear. Germline CDR1 SGHKS, CDR2 YYEKEE (reference sequence). V was cut by 3 bases and J by 12 bases, with 22 bases left in between. The CDR3 extends over 15 amino acids. CDR3 loop: CASSSFRLDWASQFF. The CDR3 DNA is TGTGCCAGCAGCTCCTTTAGGCTCGATTGGGCATCGCAGTTCTTC.

The rearrangement links TRBV29-1 to TRBJ2-7; 13 bases match TRBD2. The germline gives CDR1 SQVTM, CDR2 ANQGSEA. The CDR3 spans 17 residues. V lost 4 bases to trimming and J lost 1 base; unmatched junction nucleotides: 10. CDR3 loop: CSVGRNLLAGGSYEQYF. CDR3 DNA sequence: TGCAGCGTTGGTCGAAATCTACTAGCGGGAGGGTCCTACGAGCAGTACTTC.

This clonotype has ten or more counts. This chain joins TRBV3-1 and TRBJ2-1, with TRBD1 matching 7 bases. Looked up from germline, CDR1 is LGHDT and CDR2 is YNNKEL (reference sequence). J lost 8 bases, V lost 4 bases, and 11 bases had no gene match. The CDR3 runs to 15 residues. The CDR3 is CASSLGHRGWDEQFF. The CDR3 region has the DNA TGTGCCAGCAGCCTAGGCCACAGGGGTTGGGATGAGCAGTTCTTC.

This clonotype was picked up many times. J is TRBJ2-1 and V is TRBV24-1; 11 bases fit TRBD1. After removal of 5 bases from V and 3 bases from J, the junction contained 2 bases not matched to a gene. This CDR3 is 15 amino acids long. Per the germline V gene, CDR1 is KGHDR and CDR2 is SFDVKD. The CDR3 region has the DNA TGTGCCACCAGTGGGGACAGGGGGGACTACAATGAGCAGTTCTTC. This translates into CATSGDRGDYNEQFF.

The table lists this clonotype with a few counts. The rearrangement uses TRBV7-8 and TRBJ1-5, with D possibly being TRBD1 (5 bases). The V end was cut by 4 bases, the J end by 3 bases, with 13 bases between. Looked up from germline, CDR1 is SGHVS and CDR2 is FQNEAQ. This CDR3 has 15 residues. As DNA, the CDR3 is TGTGCCAGCAGCTCAAATTCGGGGGTCAATCAGCCCCAGCATTTT. Translation gives CASSSNSGVNQPQHF. Full variable domain (rest looked up from reference TRBV7-8 and TRBJ1-5): GAGVSQSPRYKVAKRGQDVALRCDPISGHVSLFWYQQALGQGPEFLTYFQNEAQLDKSGLPSDRFFAERPEGSVSTLKIQRTQQEDSAVYLCASSSNSGVNQPQHFGDGTRLSIL.

This clonotype showed up many times. In DNA form, the CDR3 reads TGTGCCAGCAGCGTATCAGGGGGGGATTCTGCTGAAGCTTTCTTT. Translated: CASSVSGGDSAEAFF. The rearrangement links TRBV9 to TRBJ1-1; 7 nucleotides align to TRBD1. The V gene's germline CDR1 is SGDLS and CDR2 YYNGEE. The J segment lost 6 bases and the V segment lost 1 base, leaving 9 bases of the junction unmatched. The CDR3 is made up of 15 amino acids.

The DNA for the CDR3 is TGTGCCAGCAGGGGGGCAGGGCGGGGGGATGAGCAGTTCTTC. It codes for CASRGAGRGDEQFF. V usage is TRBV6-2 or TRBV6-3 and J usage is TRBJ2-1; 8 bases agree with TRBD2. The V gene's germline CDR1 is MNHEY and CDR2 SVGEGT. V dropped 6 bases and J dropped 8; count of bases not matched to a gene: 9. The CDR3 has 14 amino acids.

This clonotype was detected only a few times. The rearrangement uses TRBV12-5 and TRBJ1-6; TRBD1 matches 7 bases. J gave up 7 bases and V 5 bases, and 2 bases lay outside the gene matches. Germline V gives CDR1 LGHNT, CDR2 FRNRAP. The CDR3 covers 13 residues. CDR3 sequence reads: CASGPQGNSPLHF. The CDR3, as DNA: TGTGCTAGTGGTCCACAGGGGAATTCACCCCTCCACTTT.

In its sample, this clonotype was seen many times. DNA of the CDR3: TGCAGTGCTAAGCTAGCGGGAGTAACAGATACGCAGTATTTT. Translation gives CSAKLAGVTDTQYF. The chain combines TRBV20-1 with TRBJ2-3; TRBD2 matches at 10 bases. Germline trimming cut 4 bases from V and 3 bases from J; bases unmatched to any gene: 4. Germline loops: CDR1 DFQATT, CDR2 SNEGSKA (reference sequence). The CDR3 spans 14 residues.

The genes are TRBV3-1 and TRBJ2-2; no reliable D call. V shed 0 bases and J shed 6 bases, with 14 bases lying between them. Looked up from germline, CDR1 is LGHDT and CDR2 is YNNKEL (reference sequence). CDR3 length: 16 amino acids. Written as DNA, the CDR3 is TGTGCCAGCAGCCAAGATCCGGGCAGAAGGTCCGGGGAGCTGTTTTTT. Translation: CASSQDPGRRSGELFF.

The rearrangement links TRBV19 to TRBJ2-3; 7 bases fit TRBD2. The V and J ends lost 4 bases and 8 bases, in that order; junction bases with no gene match: 6. This CDR3 region has 13 residues. CDR1 LNHDA and CDR2 SQIVND come from the germline V gene (reference sequence). The CDR3 DNA reads as TGTGCCAGTAGTACAACCGGGACTACTACGCAGTATTTT. This codes for CASSTTGTTTQYF.

This clonotype occurred many times. V is TRBV12-3 or TRBV12-4 and J is TRBJ2-7, with 7 positions matching TRBD2. This CDR3 region has 15 residues. V lost 5 bases to trimming and J lost 0 bases; unmatched junction nucleotides: 7. The CDR3 DNA sequence: TGTGCCAGCAGTCTAGGGACTACCTTCTCCTACGAGCAGTACTTC. It translates to CASSLGTTFSYEQYF.

The table lists this clonotype with many counts. The chain employs TRBV3-1 and TRBJ2-5; the D gene is possibly TRBD1 (7 bases). Germline V lookup: CDR1 LGHDT, CDR2 YNNKEL (reference sequence). The CDR3 is 15 amino acids. V was clipped by 2 bases and J by 4 bases, with 14 bases between them. CDR3: CASSQRQGGGETQYF. DNA of the CDR3: TGTGCCAGCAGCCAAAGACAGGGAGGAGGAGAGACCCAGTACTTC.

This clonotype was seen a few times. This chain uses TRBV10-3 with TRBJ2-7, with D perhaps TRBD2 (5 bases). From germline, CDR1 is ENHRY and CDR2 SYGVKD. V lost 4 bases and J 2 bases, leaving 27 bases between the germline ends. The CDR3 loop spans 19 amino acids. The CDR3 bases are TGTGCCATCAGTGCGTTCGGTGATCCGCCGACTAATACTGCCTACGAGCAGTACTTC. This sequence encodes CAISAFGDPPTNTAYEQYF.